This is a list of T cell receptor beta chains from one sample in a study of PD-L1 blockade in urothelial cancer. Here immunoSEQ multiplex PCR was the method, and the copy in TCRdb shows in-frame clones only, minus some. The sample has about 81,000 clones, around nine tenths seen once. Sequencing used PBMCs, obtained around atezolizumab (anti-PD-L1) treatment. The source is a man in his fifties or sixties with urothelial cancer. Both conserved end residues are part of each CDR3. Each record gives: D gene, clone size, V gene, J gene, CDR3 DNA, CDR3 protein. A D gene is named only where the DNA matches it firmly. Size values are once, few and many counts, or a class for expanded clones, and some rows have none.

d_gene: TRBD2
abundance: -
v_gene: TRBV4-1
j_gene: TRBJ2-7
CDR3nt: TGCGCCAGCAGCCAAGCAGGGACTAGCGGGAGAAGTTACGAGCAGTACTTC
CDR3aa: CASSQAGTSGRSYEQYF

d_gene: -
abundance: -
v_gene: TRBV5-1
j_gene: TRBJ1-4
CDR3nt: TGCGCCACCTCTATGTCAGGGAATAATGAAAAACTGTTTTTT
CDR3aa: CATSMSGNNEKLFF

d_gene: TRBD1
abundance: -
v_gene: TRBV2
j_gene: TRBJ1-3
CDR3nt: TGTGCCAGCAGTACCCCGAAGGACAGGGGATTGTTTTCTGGAAACACCATATATTTT
CDR3aa: CASSTPKDRGLFSGNTIYF

d_gene: TRBD1
abundance: -
v_gene: TRBV6-6
j_gene: TRBJ2-4
CDR3nt: TGTGCCAGCAGGGACAGGGGGCAGAACATTCAGTACTTC
CDR3aa: CASRDRGQNIQYF

d_gene: TRBD1
abundance: -
v_gene: TRBV4-1
j_gene: TRBJ2-6
CDR3nt: TGCGCCAGCAGCCAACCCCCGGGACAGGGAGCGGACGGGGCCAACGTCCTGACTTTC
CDR3aa: CASSQPPGQGADGANVLTF

d_gene: -
abundance: -
v_gene: TRBV9
j_gene: TRBJ1-5
CDR3nt: TGTGCCAGCAGCGCCGACTTAGCCGGGGTCCAGCATTTT
CDR3aa: CASSADLAGVQHF

d_gene: -
abundance: few
v_gene: TRBV19
j_gene: TRBJ2-3
CDR3nt: TGTGCCAGTAGACTAGCTGGGGATACGCAGTATTTT
CDR3aa: CASRLAGDTQYF

d_gene: TRBD1
abundance: -
v_gene: TRBV6-5
j_gene: TRBJ1-1
CDR3nt: TGTGCCAGCAGACCCGACAGGGTAGCCAACACTGAAGCTTTCTTT
CDR3aa: CASRPDRVANTEAFF

d_gene: TRBD2
abundance: -
v_gene: TRBV4-3
j_gene: TRBJ2-7
CDR3nt: TGCGCCAGCAGCCAAGTGGCAGCGGGAGACTCCTACGAGCAGTACTTC
CDR3aa: CASSQVAAGDSYEQYF

d_gene: TRBD1
abundance: -
v_gene: TRBV27
j_gene: TRBJ1-5
CDR3nt: TGTGCCAGCAGTTTCGGACAGGGTAGCAATCAGCCCCAGCATTTT
CDR3aa: CASSFGQGSNQPQHF

d_gene: TRBD1
abundance: -
v_gene: TRBV15
j_gene: TRBJ1-5
CDR3nt: TGTGCCACCAGCAGAACCCAGGACAGGTTCAATCAGCCCCAGCATTTT
CDR3aa: CATSRTQDRFNQPQHF

d_gene: -
abundance: -
v_gene: TRBV28
j_gene: TRBJ2-3
CDR3nt: TGTGCCAGCAGGGATCGTAGCGCCAACACAGATACGCAGTATTTT
CDR3aa: CASRDRSANTDTQYF

d_gene: -
abundance: -
v_gene: TRBV5-1
j_gene: TRBJ2-7
CDR3nt: TGCGCCAGCAGCCCCGCGGCAGCAGGGTACGAGCAGTACTTC
CDR3aa: CASSPAAAGYEQYF

d_gene: -
abundance: -
v_gene: TRBV28
j_gene: TRBJ1-1
CDR3nt: TGTGCCAGCAGTTTACAGGCCCCCAACACTGAAGCTTTCTTT
CDR3aa: CASSLQAPNTEAFF

d_gene: -
abundance: once
v_gene: TRBV30
j_gene: TRBJ2-3
CDR3nt: TGTGCCTGGAGTCCTCAGAGCACAGATACGCAGTATTTT
CDR3aa: CAWSPQSTDTQYF

d_gene: -
abundance: few
v_gene: TRBV2
j_gene: TRBJ1-2
CDR3nt: TGTGCCAGCAGTGAACGGAGGGGTTTGGCTGGCTACACCTTC
CDR3aa: CASSERRGLAGYTF

d_gene: -
abundance: -
v_gene: TRBV11-3
j_gene: TRBJ1-3
CDR3nt: TGTGCCAGCAGCTTAGACCTGGGAAACACCATATATTTT
CDR3aa: CASSLDLGNTIYF

d_gene: TRBD1
abundance: -
v_gene: TRBV18
j_gene: TRBJ2-3
CDR3nt: TGTGCCAGCTCACCGGACAGGGTTGCTGATACGCAGTATTTT
CDR3aa: CASSPDRVADTQYF

d_gene: -
abundance: -
v_gene: TRBV30
j_gene: TRBJ1-6
CDR3nt: TGTGCCTGGAGTGTACTTCAGGGTTTACCCCTCCACTTT
CDR3aa: CAWSVLQGLPLHF

d_gene: TRBD1
abundance: -
v_gene: TRBV14
j_gene: TRBJ1-1
CDR3nt: TGTGCCAGCAGCCAGAGGGGACAGGGGGCTCTTGAAGCTTTCTTT
CDR3aa: CASSQRGQGALEAFF

d_gene: -
abundance: few
v_gene: TRBV2
j_gene: TRBJ1-5
CDR3nt: TGTGCCAGCAGTGATCTTGTTATTGTACAGCCCCAGCATTTT
CDR3aa: CASSDLVIVQPQHF

d_gene: -
abundance: -
v_gene: TRBV7-2
j_gene: TRBJ2-2
CDR3nt: TGTGCCAGCAGGAAAACTAGTCTGGTCTTTGGGGGGGAGCTGTTTTTT
CDR3aa: CASRKTSLVFGGELFF

d_gene: TRBD2
abundance: -
v_gene: TRBV11-2
j_gene: TRBJ2-7
CDR3nt: TGTGCCAGCAGCTTGGTAGCGGGAGTCTACGAGCAGTACTTC
CDR3aa: CASSLVAGVYEQYF

d_gene: -
abundance: -
v_gene: TRBV9
j_gene: TRBJ2-2
CDR3nt: TGTGCCAGCAGCGTAGGCCAGGCCGGGGAGCTGTTTTTT
CDR3aa: CASSVGQAGELFF

d_gene: TRBD1
abundance: -
v_gene: TRBV19
j_gene: TRBJ1-1
CDR3nt: TGTGCCAGTAGTATGAGAACAGGGGTCACTGAAGCTTTCTTT
CDR3aa: CASSMRTGVTEAFF

d_gene: TRBD2
abundance: -
v_gene: TRBV9
j_gene: TRBJ2-5
CDR3nt: TGTGCCAGCAAGAGGAACGGAGCGGCGGGAGGGACCCAGTACTTC
CDR3aa: CASKRNGAAGGTQYF

d_gene: TRBD1
abundance: -
v_gene: TRBV19
j_gene: TRBJ2-7
CDR3nt: TGTGCCAGTAGTCTAGGACAGGGCTACGAGCAGTACTTC
CDR3aa: CASSLGQGYEQYF

d_gene: -
abundance: -
v_gene: TRBV19
j_gene: TRBJ2-2
CDR3nt: TGTGCCAGTAGTTGGACGGGGGGGGAGCTGTTTTTT
CDR3aa: CASSWTGGELFF

d_gene: TRBD1
abundance: -
v_gene: TRBV30
j_gene: TRBJ2-7
CDR3nt: TGTGCCTGGGATTATGGGGACAGGGGCCACGAGCAGTACTTC
CDR3aa: CAWDYGDRGHEQYF

d_gene: -
abundance: -
v_gene: TRBV10-3
j_gene: TRBJ1-6
CDR3nt: TGTGCCATCAAGGCGGGCCCCATCGATTCACCCCTCCACTTT
CDR3aa: CAIKAGPIDSPLHF

d_gene: TRBD1
abundance: -
v_gene: TRBV2
j_gene: TRBJ2-7
CDR3nt: TGTGCCAGCACCTGGGACAGGGGCTCCTACGAGCAGTACTTC
CDR3aa: CASTWDRGSYEQYF

d_gene: -
abundance: -
v_gene: TRBV5-1
j_gene: TRBJ2-2
CDR3nt: TGCGCCAGCAGCTTGGCCGAGGTGGGCACCGGGGAGCTGTTTTTT
CDR3aa: CASSLAEVGTGELFF

d_gene: -
abundance: few
v_gene: TRBV30
j_gene: TRBJ1-1
CDR3nt: TGTGCCTGGACCGGGTGGGGGGCTGAAGCTTTCTTT
CDR3aa: CAWTGWGAEAFF

d_gene: -
abundance: few
v_gene: TRBV19
j_gene: TRBJ1-1
CDR3nt: TGTGCCAGTAGTCCGGTGAGGAACACTGAAGCTTTCTTT
CDR3aa: CASSPVRNTEAFF

d_gene: -
abundance: -
v_gene: TRBV18
j_gene: TRBJ2-7
CDR3nt: TGTGCCAGCTCGCCCCAAGGGGTCGAGCAGTACTTC
CDR3aa: CASSPQGVEQYF

d_gene: TRBD1
abundance: -
v_gene: TRBV5-8
j_gene: TRBJ1-6
CDR3nt: TGTGCCAGCAGACGGGGACAGTCGTCCCTCCACTTT
CDR3aa: CASRRGQSSLHF

d_gene: TRBD1
abundance: once
v_gene: TRBV9
j_gene: TRBJ2-2
CDR3nt: TGTGCCAGCAGCACCCGGACAGGGCGGGCCGGGGAGCTGTTTTTT
CDR3aa: CASSTRTGRAGELFF

d_gene: TRBD2
abundance: once
v_gene: TRBV30
j_gene: TRBJ2-3
CDR3nt: TGTGCCTGGAGAGAGGTTGCAGCGGGGGGCACAGATACGCAGTATTTT
CDR3aa: CAWREVAAGGTDTQYF

d_gene: TRBD2
abundance: -
v_gene: TRBV7-3
j_gene: TRBJ2-1
CDR3nt: TGTGCCAGCAGCCGGCTAGCGGGAGGGCAGAATGAGCAGTTCTTC
CDR3aa: CASSRLAGGQNEQFF

d_gene: TRBD1
abundance: -
v_gene: TRBV4-3
j_gene: TRBJ1-1
CDR3nt: TGCGCCAGCAGCCAAGGGACAGGGTCAACTGAAGCTTTCTTT
CDR3aa: CASSQGTGSTEAFF

d_gene: -
abundance: -
v_gene: TRBV20-1
j_gene: TRBJ2-1
CDR3nt: TGCAGTGCAGCCGACACTAATGAGCAGTTCTTC
CDR3aa: CSAADTNEQFF

d_gene: -
abundance: -
v_gene: TRBV10-1
j_gene: TRBJ2-3
CDR3nt: TGCGCCAGCAGGGGCAGCTTGAGCACAGATACGCAGTATTTT
CDR3aa: CASRGSLSTDTQYF

d_gene: TRBD2
abundance: -
v_gene: TRBV14
j_gene: TRBJ2-3
CDR3nt: TGTGCCAGCAGCGGGGCTAGCGGGGGCCCAGATACGCAGTATTTT
CDR3aa: CASSGASGGPDTQYF

d_gene: TRBD2
abundance: -
v_gene: TRBV28
j_gene: TRBJ2-3
CDR3nt: TGTGCCAGCCACGGCTCAGCGGGGGTAGGCACAGATACGCAGTATTTT
CDR3aa: CASHGSAGVGTDTQYF

d_gene: -
abundance: -
v_gene: TRBV19
j_gene: TRBJ1-4
CDR3nt: TGTGCCAGTAGTTCACCGACTAAGTGGGAAAAACTGTTTTTT
CDR3aa: CASSSPTKWEKLFF

d_gene: TRBD1
abundance: -
v_gene: TRBV27
j_gene: TRBJ1-5
CDR3nt: TGTGCCAGCAGTGGGACAGGGAATAGCAATCAGCCCCAGCATTTT
CDR3aa: CASSGTGNSNQPQHF

d_gene: -
abundance: -
v_gene: TRBV5-1
j_gene: TRBJ2-4
CDR3nt: TGCGCCAGCAGCTCCCCGGACAGGGAGGGAAACATTCAGTACTTC
CDR3aa: CASSSPDREGNIQYF

d_gene: TRBD2
abundance: once
v_gene: TRBV5-4
j_gene: TRBJ2-7
CDR3nt: TGTGCCAGCAGCTATAGCGGGAGGGAAGCCGGCGAGCAGTACTTC
CDR3aa: CASSYSGREAGEQYF

d_gene: TRBD1
abundance: few
v_gene: TRBV2
j_gene: TRBJ1-2
CDR3nt: TGTGCCAGCAGCGGGGACAGGGTTGACTATGGCTACACCTTC
CDR3aa: CASSGDRVDYGYTF

d_gene: -
abundance: -
v_gene: TRBV2
j_gene: TRBJ1-1
CDR3nt: TGTGCCAGCTACCAAACAGGGAACACTGAAGCTTTCTTT
CDR3aa: CASYQTGNTEAFF

d_gene: -
abundance: -
v_gene: TRBV19
j_gene: TRBJ2-7
CDR3nt: TGTGCCAGCCAAGGCGGGACGGATCCCCCCTACGAGCAGTACTTC
CDR3aa: CASQGGTDPPYEQYF

d_gene: TRBD1
abundance: once
v_gene: TRBV7-3
j_gene: TRBJ2-2
CDR3nt: TGTGCCAGCAGCGCGACAGGGCCGCGCACCGGGGAGCTGTTTTTT
CDR3aa: CASSATGPRTGELFF

d_gene: TRBD1
abundance: -
v_gene: TRBV6-6
j_gene: TRBJ1-2
CDR3nt: TGTGCCAGCAGTTGGGGGACTTCCGGGACAGAGTATGGCTACACCTTC
CDR3aa: CASSWGTSGTEYGYTF

d_gene: -
abundance: -
v_gene: TRBV28
j_gene: TRBJ2-1
CDR3nt: TGTGCCAGCAGTTCCCCCCCGGTAGCAACTGAGCAGTTCTTC
CDR3aa: CASSSPPVATEQFF

d_gene: TRBD1
abundance: -
v_gene: TRBV5-1
j_gene: TRBJ2-3
CDR3nt: TGCGCCAGCAGTCAACGGACAGGGTCTAGAGACACAGATACGCAGTATTTT
CDR3aa: CASSQRTGSRDTDTQYF

d_gene: -
abundance: -
v_gene: TRBV14
j_gene: TRBJ2-3
CDR3nt: TGTGCCAGCAGGCCGGGGGAGGCAGATACGCAGTATTTT
CDR3aa: CASRPGEADTQYF

d_gene: -
abundance: -
v_gene: TRBV19
j_gene: TRBJ2-7
CDR3nt: TGTGCCAGTAGTATAGGTACAGGGTACGAGCAGTACTTC
CDR3aa: CASSIGTGYEQYF

d_gene: -
abundance: few
v_gene: TRBV5-6
j_gene: TRBJ1-3
CDR3nt: TGTGCCAGCAGCCACTACTCTGGAAACACCATATATTTT
CDR3aa: CASSHYSGNTIYF